What follows describes a single TCR beta chain. Germline V gene sequence: CDR1 KGHSH, CDR2 LQKENI. The V and J ends lost 3 bases and 13 bases, in that order; junction bases with no gene match: 12. The CDR3 runs 13 residues. This sample was included in a study of CD8 T cells in Susac syndrome. RNA was extracted with the RNeasy kit, and a quantity of roughly 0.45 to 1 ug was reverse transcribed using random hexamers. TCRdb called the immunoSEQ multiplex PCR reads again in MiXCR, with one record for every CDR3 protein. Here the sample spans about 140,000 distinct CDR3 sequences, around 93% being singletons.

Input material: CD4+ T cells from PBMCs. This TCR was recovered from a human donor with Susac syndrome. V and J are TRBV18 and TRBJ2-7; 7 bases map to TRBD2. The CDR3 region is CASSPGTIQTLYF. CDR3 DNA sequence: TGTGCCAGCTCACCCGGGACTATTCAGACATTATACTTC.